The 24 T cell receptor beta chains listed next were all sequenced from one sample in a study of OX40 agonist ivuxolimab in advanced cancers. Measured with immunoSEQ multiplex PCR; TCRdb has only the in-frame clones, and not every one. The profile shows tens of thousands of clones, 80% to 95% of them singletons. The sample in question was CD4+ or CD8+ T cells sorted from blood, obtained in a trial of the OX40 agonist ivuxolimab. The source is an adult with an advanced solid tumor such as melanoma, head and neck, liver or kidney cancer.

V is TRBV4-1 and J is TRBJ1-1, with a weak D call TRBD1 (6 bases). Germline CDR1 and CDR2: MGHRA and YSYEKL. V lost 3 bases and J lost 4, with 15 bases in between. This CDR3 comprises 15 residues. The CDR3 sequence is CASSQGAPGGTEAFF. The CDR3, as DNA: TGCGCCAGCAGCCAGGGGGCTCCGGGGGGCACTGAAGCTTTCTTT.

The gene calls are TRBV7-6 and TRBJ1-4; D might be TRBD1 (5 bases). V was trimmed by 4 bases and J by 8 bases, leaving 14 bases between them. There are 14 residues in the CDR3. Germline V CDR1 and CDR2: SGHVS, FNYEAQ. CDR3 bases: TGTGCCAGCAGCTCAGAGTTGGGGGAGGAAAAACTGTTTTTT. The encoded protein is CASSSELGEEKLFF. Complete variable domain (other parts from reference TRBV7-6 and TRBJ1-4): GAGVSQSPRYKVTKRGQDVALRCDPISGHVSLYWYRQALGQGPEFLTYFNYEAQQDKSGLPNDRFSAERPEGSISTLTIQRTEQRDSAMYRCASSSELGEEKLFFGSGTQLSVL.

The V call is TRBV19, the J call TRBJ2-7; 7 bases are shared with TRBD2. Germline values: CDR1 LNHDA, CDR2 SQIVND (reference sequence). Trimming cost V 1 base and J 4 bases; bases outside gene matches: 7. The CDR3 loop spans 15 amino acids. For the CDR3, the DNA is TGTGCCAGTAGTATAGGGGCGGGAGTCGGGTACGAGCAGTACTTC. Protein product: CASSIGAGVGYEQYF.

This chain's CDR3 is CASSALINEQFF. The CDR3 DNA is TGTGCCAGCAGCGCCCTGATCAATGAGCAGTTCTTC. The V call is TRBV11-2, the J call TRBJ2-1; no clear D gene. Looked up from germline, CDR1 is SGHAT and CDR2 is FQNNGV. The CDR3 covers 12 residues. Trimming removed 5 bases from V and 6 bases from J, with 8 bases in between.

The rearrangement uses TRBV7-6 and TRBJ2-5; TRBD1 agrees at 9 bases. The last part of the DNA fits TRBJ2-7 better; the J call may be wrong. In germline, CDR1 is SGHVS, CDR2 FNYEAQ. The length of the CDR3 is 16 residues. The DNA of the CDR3 is TGTGCCAGCAGCTTCAGACCGGGACAGGGTTCCTACGAGCAGTACTTC. Its translation: CASSFRPGQGSYEQYF.

V usage is TRBV29-1 and J usage is TRBJ1-4; D gene uncertain. This CDR3 has 16 amino acids. Germline V gene data show CDR1 as SQVTM and CDR2 as ANQGSEA. V was trimmed by 0 bases and J by 2 bases, leaving 13 bases between them. CDR3 amino acids: CSVEDMADTTNEKLFF. As DNA, the CDR3 is TGCAGCGTTGAAGACATGGCAGACACGACTAATGAAAAACTGTTTTTT.

The J gene is TRBJ1-6, the V gene TRBV27; no firm D call. Germline values: CDR1 MNHEY, CDR2 SMNVEV (reference sequence). This CDR3 region has 13 residues. V was shortened by 2 bases and J by 9 bases, with 8 bases between the two germline ends. DNA for the CDR3: TGTGCCAGCAGTTTAGGGCCGCCTTCACCCCTCCACTTT. This encodes CASSLGPPSPLHF.

The CDR3 DNA follows: TGCGCCAGCAGCCATCCCGACAGGGGCTACGAGCAGTACTTC. As protein: CASSHPDRGYEQYF. The J gene is TRBJ2-7, the V gene TRBV4-1; 8 nucleotides line up with TRBD1. This CDR3 has 14 amino acids. Trimming took 3 bases from V and 3 from J; bases not matched to a gene: 4. Per the germline V gene, CDR1 is MGHRA and CDR2 is YSYEKL.

The rearrangement links TRBV5-4 to TRBJ2-5; D is uncertain. Germline CDR1 reads SGHNT; CDR2 reads YYREEE (reference sequence). The CDR3 contains 13 residues. Trimming took off 2 bases at V and 3 bases at J, with 8 bases between the two ends. This CDR3 is CASSFGVEETQYF. The CDR3 DNA follows: TGTGCCAGCAGCTTTGGGGTAGAAGAGACCCAGTACTTC.

The chain combines TRBV19 with TRBJ2-1; TRBD2 matches 10 bases. This CDR3 region has 15 residues. The germline V gene has CDR1 LNHDA and CDR2 SQIVND (reference sequence). With V trimmed by 5 bases and J by 0 bases, 1 base remained unmatched. CDR3 amino acids: CASSASGSSYNEQFF. In nucleotides, the CDR3 is TGTGCCAGTAGTGCTAGCGGGAGCTCCTACAATGAGCAGTTCTTC.

The gene calls are TRBV6-5 and TRBJ2-7, with TRBD1 matching over 8 bases. V lost 6 bases to trimming and J lost 5 bases; unmatched junction nucleotides: 9. The CDR3 has 14 amino acids. Germline lookup yields CDR1 MNHEY and CDR2 SVGAGI. CDR3 in amino acids: CASRPQGARDEQYF. CDR3 coding DNA: TGTGCCAGCAGGCCCCAGGGGGCGCGGGACGAGCAGTACTTC.

V and J are TRBV6-5 and TRBJ2-3; 8 bases are shared with TRBD2. The germline gives CDR1 MNHEY, CDR2 SVGAGI. This CDR3 is 15 amino acids long. Trimming cost V 2 bases and J 4 bases; bases outside gene matches: 5. The CDR3 protein is CASSYGTRGPDTQYF. The CDR3 DNA reads TGTGCCAGCAGTTACGGGACTAGAGGCCCAGATACGCAGTATTTT.

This clone was detected only once. At one of its ends the junction is not consistent with the germline gene, which may arise from a read error. This CDR3 is CASSTSGEGKQPQHF. The DNA of the CDR3 is TGTGCCAGCAGCACCTCGGGGGAGGGCAAACAGCCCCAGCATTTT. The V and J genes are TRBV16 and TRBJ1-5, with TRBD1 as a possible D gene (5 bases). Per germline, CDR1 KGHSY and CDR2 FQNENV. The CDR3 runs to 15 residues.

V is TRBV27 and J is TRBJ2-7, with TRBD1 as a possible D gene (5 bases). V lost 0 bases and J lost 3, with 9 bases in between. Germline assignment: CDR1 MNHEY and CDR2 SMNVEV (reference sequence). CDR3 size: 14 residues. This CDR3 is CASSLSDTYYEQYF. The CDR3 nucleotides are TGTGCCAGCAGTTTATCGGACACGTACTACGAGCAGTACTTC.

The V call is TRBV4-1, the J call TRBJ1-6; no firm D call. The V end was cut by 9 bases, the J end by 0 bases, with 15 bases between. The CDR3 is 16 amino acids. Germline V gene lookup returns CDR1 MGHRA and CDR2 YSYEKL. CDR3: CASADRPSSYNSPLHF. DNA for the CDR3: TGCGCCAGTGCTGACCGACCAAGCTCCTATAATTCACCCCTCCACTTT.

The chain combines TRBV9 with TRBJ2-7, with D possibly being TRBD1 (6 bases). The germline V and J ends were trimmed by 4 bases and 3 bases, with 14 bases remaining between them. Germline-derived CDR1 and CDR2 are SGDLS and YYNGEE. This CDR3 comprises 14 residues. CDR3 region: CASSSFTGFYEQYF. The CDR3 DNA sequence: TGTGCCAGCAGCTCCTTTACAGGGTTCTACGAGCAGTACTTC.

The J gene is TRBJ2-6, the V gene TRBV4-2; D may match TRBD1 or TRBD2 (5 bases each). The CDR3 contains 19 residues. The germline V gene encodes CDR1 LGHNA and CDR2 YNFKEQ. Trimming stripped 0 bases from V and 1 base from J, with 16 bases between. CDR3 region: CASSQEEGFYGSGANVLTF. CDR3 DNA sequence: TGTGCCAGCAGCCAAGAAGAGGGGTTTTACGGATCTGGGGCCAACGTCCTGACTTTC.

The chain has TRBV29-1 and TRBJ1-1, with 7 bases that match TRBD1. J gave up 3 bases and V 0 bases, and 10 bases lay outside the gene matches. Germline CDR1 reads SQVTM; CDR2 reads ANQGSEA. The CDR3 sequence is 16 residues long. The CDR3 DNA follows: TGCAGCGTTGAAGACCCACGAGGGGGCATTGACACTGAAGCTTTCTTT. It codes for CSVEDPRGGIDTEAFF.

CDR3 coding DNA: TGTGCCAGCAGTGGGACAGGGACCAGCTACACCTTC. This gives the protein CASSGTGTSYTF. The gene calls are TRBV6-4 and TRBJ1-2, with 8 nucleotides matching TRBD1. The CDR3 runs 12 residues. The V gene's germline CDR1 is MRHNA and CDR2 SNTAGT. V was pared by 4 bases and J by 9 bases, with 4 bases of the junction left unmatched.

This chain joins TRBV19 and TRBJ1-4; D unresolved. There are 14 residues in the CDR3. With 3 bases removed from V and 6 bases from J, the gap between germline ends came to 11 bases. Germline V gene sequence: CDR1 LNHDA, CDR2 SQIVND (reference sequence). CDR3 nucleotide sequence: TGTGCCAGTAGTATCGCGGGATACCATGAAAAACTGTTTTTT. It codes for CASSIAGYHEKLFF.

The chain employs TRBV2 and TRBJ1-1, with unresolved D. The CDR3 spans 13 residues. The V gene's germline CDR1 is SNHLY and CDR2 FYNNEI. V dropped 2 bases and J dropped 1 base, with 5 bases sitting between them. The chain's CDR3 is CASSETGNTEAFF. For the CDR3, the DNA is TGTGCCAGCAGTGAAACCGGGAACACTGAAGCTTTCTTT.

To note about this clone: The sample carries other DNA sequences with the same CDR3. The V gene is TRBV4-3, the J gene TRBJ2-1; 7 bases are a match to TRBD1. V was pared by 0 bases and J by 4 bases, with 3 bases of the junction left unmatched. The CDR3 runs to 15 residues. Germline values: CDR1 LGHNA, CDR2 YSLEER. The CDR3 loop reads CASSQDRGPYNEQFF. The DNA for the CDR3 is TGCGCCAGCAGCCAAGATAGGGGGCCTTACAATGAGCAGTTCTTC.

The chain has TRBV6-1 and TRBJ2-3; maybe TRBD2 (6 bases). Deletions cut 0 bases from V and 2 bases from J, with 9 bases between. Germline CDR1 is MNHNS and CDR2 is SASEGT. The CDR3 has 15 amino acids. The CDR3 protein is CASSEAAGHTDTQYF. CDR3 sequence (DNA): TGTGCCAGCAGTGAAGCGGCGGGGCACACAGATACGCAGTATTTT.

J is TRBJ2-3 and V is TRBV5-4; D remains unclear. V lost 7 bases and J lost 6, with 18 bases in between. Looked up from germline, CDR1 is SGHNT and CDR2 is YYREEE (reference sequence). The CDR3 spans 14 residues. CDR3 DNA: TGTGCCAGCCCCGACCCACACCGGCGGGATACGCAGTATTTT. This encodes CASPDPHRRDTQYF.